The 31 T cell receptor beta chains given below trace back to one sample, sequenced in a study of cytomegalovirus exposure and HLA in healthy donors. TCRdb keeps only in-frame clones here, not all; method: immunoSEQ multiplex PCR. The profile shows 110,000 or so clones, approximately 85% of them singletons. The specimen sequenced was PBMCs. Every receptor here comes from a woman under 30 in good health and CMV-seronegative.

This chain uses TRBV5-1 with TRBJ1-1; no clear D. Germline V gene sequence: CDR1 SGHRS, CDR2 YFSETQ. The CDR3 runs 13 residues. V lost 0 bases and J lost 5, with 8 bases in between. The CDR3 here is CASSLESRTEAFF. The CDR3 DNA reads TGCGCCAGCAGCTTGGAGAGCAGGACTGAAGCTTTCTTT.

This clone was recorded once. The chain joins TRBV27 to TRBJ1-1; 9 nucleotides match TRBD1. V trimming: 4 bases; J trimming: 2 bases; junction bases outside the gene matches: 5. CDR1 and CDR2 from the germline V gene are MNHEY and SMNVEV (reference sequence). This CDR3 region has 15 residues. CDR3 nucleotides: TGTGCCAGCAGTTCCAGGACAGGGGACAACACTGAAGCTTTCTTT. Translation gives CASSSRTGDNTEAFF.

The chain employs TRBV7-8 and TRBJ2-3; 9 nucleotides match TRBD2. The germline V gene has CDR1 SGHVS and CDR2 FQNEAQ. This CDR3 is 15 amino acids long. V lost 6 bases, J lost 0 bases, and 4 bases stayed unmatched. CDR3 DNA: TGTGCCAGCAGTTCTAGCGGGGTGAGCACAGATACGCAGTATTTT. Protein: CASSSSGVSTDTQYF.

The chain combines TRBV27 with TRBJ2-7, with D possibly being TRBD2 (5 bases). The germline V gene has CDR1 MNHEY and CDR2 SMNVEV (reference sequence). The ends were cut back, 5 bases at V and 1 base at J, with 15 bases in the middle. This CDR3 has 15 residues. The CDR3 coding sequence is TGTGCCAGCAGTCTGGGGATAGCGCCTTCCTACGAGCAGTACTTC. Its protein product is CASSLGIAPSYEQYF.

The CDR3 coding sequence is TGTGCCAGCAGCCGGGACAGTCAACCTTATAGCAATCAGCCCCAGCATTTT. It specifies CASSRDSQPYSNQPQHF. The gene calls are TRBV27 and TRBJ1-5; 7 nucleotides agree with TRBD1. The CDR3 spans 17 residues. The trim removed 6 bases at V and 0 bases at J, leaving 11 bases unmatched. CDR1 MNHEY and CDR2 SMNVEV come from the germline V gene (reference sequence).

This chain connects TRBV7-8 to TRBJ1-2; TRBD1 aligns across 7 bases. V gave up 1 base and J gave up 3 bases; unmatched junction bases: 8. The CDR3 has 16 residues. CDR1 and CDR2 (germline): SGHVS, FQNEAQ. This CDR3 reads CASSLGDSPDYYGYTF. The CDR3 nucleotides read TGTGCCAGCAGCTTAGGGGACAGCCCCGATTACTATGGCTACACCTTC.

This clone appeared once. V usage is TRBV11-2 and J usage is TRBJ2-5; the D gene is possibly TRBD1 (6 bases). Trimming left V 2 bases short and J 6 bases short, with 16 bases between. This CDR3 has 15 residues. Germline CDR1 and CDR2: SGHAT and FQNNGV. CDR3 protein: CASSLSMGAGQTQYF. As DNA, the CDR3 is TGTGCCAGCAGCTTATCGATGGGGGCGGGTCAGACCCAGTACTTC.

The CDR3 nucleotides read TGTGCCAGCAGCCCCACTTCAAGTAGTGAAAAACTGTTTTTT. Translation: CASSPTSSSEKLFF. The chain has TRBV11-2 and TRBJ1-4, with D unresolved. The CDR3 sequence is 14 residues long. Looked up from germline, CDR1 is SGHAT and CDR2 is FQNNGV. V dropped 5 bases and J dropped 7 bases, with 14 bases sitting between them.

This clone has a handful of counts. The chain employs TRBV30 and TRBJ1-1; weak D call: TRBD1 (5 bases). The CDR3 loop spans 13 amino acids. Trimming took 2 bases from V and 5 from J, leaving 12 bases between them. Germline CDR1 reads GTSNPN; CDR2 reads SVGIG (reference sequence). The CDR3 region has the DNA TGTGCCTGGAGTATCCAGGGTGGGACTGAAGCTTTCTTT. Its protein is CAWSIQGGTEAFF.

This chain connects TRBV2 to TRBJ2-7, with a tentative D call TRBD1 (6 bases). Trimming removed 6 bases at V and 4 bases at J, with 13 bases between. CDR3 length equals 13 residues. Per the germline V gene, CDR1 is SNHLY and CDR2 is FYNNEI. The CDR3 DNA reads TGTGCCAGCAGACCCTTTGGACAGTACGAGCAGTACTTC. Translating it yields CASRPFGQYEQYF.

V and J are TRBV2 and TRBJ2-7; possible D gene TRBD2, 5 bases. Trimming cost V 7 bases and J 6 bases, with 16 bases left between them. The germline V gene has CDR1 SNHLY and CDR2 FYNNEI. This CDR3 region has 13 residues. The DNA for the CDR3 is TGTGCCAGCAATTTCCCTGCGGGTGTCGAGCAGTACTTC. It yields the protein CASNFPAGVEQYF.

The chain carries TRBV2 and TRBJ1-2; 7 nucleotides match TRBD1. The V and J ends lost 6 bases and 8 bases, in that order; junction bases with no gene match: 12. Germline CDR1 reads SNHLY; CDR2 reads FYNNEI. The CDR3 extends over 14 amino acids. The CDR3 protein is CASSVDRAVGGYTF. The CDR3 DNA follows: TGTGCCAGCAGCGTTGACAGGGCGGTGGGGGGCTACACCTTC.

On this clone itself: The sample has other DNA sequences that encode this CDR3 too. The chain links TRBV28 to TRBJ1-2, with 9 bases matching TRBD1. With V trimmed by 5 bases and J by 5 bases, 9 bases remained unmatched. The CDR3 has 15 amino acids. Germline V gives CDR1 MDHEN, CDR2 SYDVKM. The CDR3 reads CASSPGDREGYGYTF. CDR3 DNA: TGTGCCAGCAGTCCGGGGGACAGGGAGGGATATGGCTACACCTTC.

This clone appeared once. This chain joins TRBV9 and TRBJ2-3, with D perhaps TRBD2 (5 bases). CDR3 size: 14 residues. CDR1 SGDLS and CDR2 YYNGEE come from the germline V gene. V shed 0 bases and J shed 4 bases, with 9 bases lying between them. The CDR3 loop reads CASSVGAGADTQYF. The CDR3 DNA follows: TGTGCCAGCAGCGTAGGGGCGGGCGCAGATACGCAGTATTTT.

This clone was recorded once. The DNA for the CDR3 is TGTGCCAGCAGTTTAGCGGGGGGAATGGACGTTGAGCAGTTCTTC. Encoded protein: CASSLAGGMDVEQFF. The rearrangement joins TRBV27 to TRBJ2-1, with 8 bases lining up with TRBD2. Unmatched junction bases numbered 9, after V lost 2 bases and J lost 9 bases. The CDR3 sequence is 15 residues long. Germline V gene sequence: CDR1 MNHEY, CDR2 SMNVEV (reference sequence).

The rearrangement joins TRBV2 to TRBJ1-2; D ambiguous. Germline CDR1 is SNHLY and CDR2 is FYNNEI. The CDR3 consists of 12 residues. The V end lost 10 bases, the J end lost 2 bases, and 11 bases lay between the germline ends. The CDR3, as DNA: TGTGCCATCGTACCACAGAACTATGGCTACACCTTC. Its translation: CAIVPQNYGYTF. Full variable domain (rest looked up from reference TRBV2 and TRBJ1-2): EPEVTQTPSHQVTQMGQEVILRCVPISNHLYFYWYRQILGQKVEFLVSFYNNEISEKSEIFDDQFSVERPDGSNFTLKIRSTKLEDSAMYFCAIVPQNYGYTFGSGTRLTVV.

V is TRBV28 and J is TRBJ2-5, with unresolved D. CDR1 is MDHEN, CDR2 SYDVKM, per germline. The CDR3 runs to 13 residues. Trimming shortened V by 5 bases and J by 3 bases, and 10 bases separated the two germline ends. The CDR3 DNA follows: TGTGCCAGCAGTCTCCCGGGTAAAGAGACCCAGTACTTC. Translated, it gives CASSLPGKETQYF. Full variable domain (rest looked up from reference TRBV28 and TRBJ2-5): DVKVTQSSRYLVKRTGEKVFLECVQDMDHENMFWYRQDPGLGLRLIYFSYDVKMKEKGDIPEGYSVSREKKERFSLILESASTNQTSMYLCASSLPGKETQYFGPGTRLLVL.

The chain couples TRBV5-1 to TRBJ1-6; no clear D gene. Germline CDR1 SGHRS, CDR2 YFSETQ. Between the trimmed V and J ends, which lost 3 bases and 7 bases, there was a span of 20 bases. The CDR3 covers 17 residues. CDR3 bases: TGCGCCAGCAGCTCAGCCTTGGGGAGGAGGCGGAATTCACCCCTCCACTTT. Residues: CASSSALGRRRNSPLHF. The variable domain in full, completed from reference TRBV5-1 and TRBJ1-6, reads KAGVTQTPRYLIKTRGQQVTLSCSPISGHRSVSWYQQTPGQGLQFLFEYFSETQRNKGNFPGRFSGRQFSNSRSEMNVSTLELGDSALYLCASSSALGRRRNSPLHFGNGTRLTVT.

CDR3 DNA: TGTGCCAGCTCACCAAAGGCAGGGGACATCTCTGGAAACACCATATATTTT. The encoded protein is CASSPKAGDISGNTIYF. The chain combines TRBV18 with TRBJ1-3; D is possibly TRBD1 (6 bases). Germline V gene data show CDR1 as KGHSH and CDR2 as LQKENI. The germline V and J ends were trimmed by 2 bases and 0 bases, with 14 bases remaining between them. The CDR3 is 17 amino acids.

The gene calls are TRBV15 and TRBJ1-1; D call uncertain. The germline V gene encodes CDR1 LNHNV and CDR2 YYDKDF (reference sequence). The V and J ends lost 5 bases and 7 bases respectively, with 14 bases between them. This CDR3 spans 13 amino acids. The CDR3 DNA sequence: TGTGCCACCAGCCCGGGATTCCCCCTTGAAGCTTTCTTT. Translated, it gives CATSPGFPLEAFF. Using reference TRBV15 and TRBJ1-1 for the parts outside the CDR3, the full variable domain is DAMVIQNPRYQVTQFGKPVTLSCSQTLNHNVMYWYQQKSSQAPKLLFHYYDKDFNNEADTPDNFQSRRPNTSFCFLDIRSPGLGDTAMYLCATSPGFPLEAFFGQGTRLTVV.

The chain uses TRBV19 and TRBJ2-1; TRBD2 matches 7 bases. This CDR3 region has 11 residues. V lost 3 bases, J lost 12 bases, and 2 bases stayed unmatched. CDR1 and CDR2 (germline): LNHDA, SQIVND (reference sequence). CDR3 sequence reads: CASSMGGSQFF. CDR3 nucleotides: TGTGCCAGTAGTATGGGGGGGTCGCAGTTCTTC. Full variable domain (missing parts from reference TRBV19 and TRBJ2-1): DGGITQSPKYLFRKEGQNVTLSCEQNLNHDAMYWYRQDPGQGLRLIYYSQIVNDFQKGDIAEGYSVSREKKESFPLTVTSAQKNPTAFYLCASSMGGSQFFGPGTRLTVL.

The chain combines TRBV18 with TRBJ2-7; 7 nucleotides line up with TRBD1. CDR3 length: 15 amino acids. With 5 bases clipped from V and 0 bases from J, the junction kept 7 bases outside the gene matches. The germline gives CDR1 KGHSH, CDR2 LQKENI. The CDR3 here is CASSEQTGSSYEQYF. CDR3 DNA: TGTGCCAGCTCAGAACAGACAGGGAGCTCCTACGAGCAGTACTTC. Full variable domain (rest looked up from reference TRBV18 and TRBJ2-7): NAGVMQNPRHLVRRRGQEARLRCSPMKGHSHVYWYRQLPEEGLKFMVYLQKENIIDESGMPKERFSAEFPKEGPSILRIQQVVRGDSAAYFCASSEQTGSSYEQYFGPGTRLTVT.

V is TRBV5-1 and J is TRBJ1-6; TRBD1 agrees at 9 bases. There are 15 residues in the CDR3. Germline CDR1 reads SGHRS; CDR2 reads YFSETQ. The junction had 7 bases not matched to a gene; V was cut back by 2 bases and J by 10 bases. Here the CDR3 DNA reads TGCGCCAGCAGCTTTGGGGACAGGGAAGTCTCACCCCTCCACTTT. Protein sequence: CASSFGDREVSPLHF.

The chain recombines TRBV10-3 with TRBJ2-7, with D perhaps TRBD1 (6 bases). Trimming shortened V by 6 bases and J by 5 bases, and 17 bases separated the two germline ends. The CDR3 sequence is 14 residues long. Looked up from germline, CDR1 is ENHRY and CDR2 is SYGVKD. The chain's CDR3 is CAIRKTGSSDEQYF. CDR3 DNA sequence: TGTGCCATCAGAAAAACAGGGTCCTCGGACGAGCAGTACTTC.

This clone turned up a few times. This rearrangement joins TRBV18 to TRBJ1-2; D may be TRBD1 (5 bases). This CDR3 is 15 amino acids long. Germline V CDR1 and CDR2: KGHSH, LQKENI. The germline V and J ends were trimmed by 3 bases and 1 base, with 12 bases remaining between them. The CDR3 is CASSPLDGHNYGYTF. The CDR3 bases are TGTGCCAGCTCACCTCTGGACGGACATAACTATGGCTACACCTTC. The complete variable domain, with remaining parts taken from reference TRBV18 and TRBJ1-2, reads NAGVMQNPRHLVRRRGQEARLRCSPMKGHSHVYWYRQLPEEGLKFMVYLQKENIIDESGMPKERFSAEFPKEGPSILRIQQVVRGDSAAYFCASSPLDGHNYGYTFGSGTRLTVV.

Turning to this clone: The sample carries other DNA sequences with the same CDR3. V and J are TRBV30 and TRBJ1-1; 8 nucleotides line up with TRBD1. Germline CDR1 reads GTSNPN; CDR2 reads SVGIG (reference sequence). This CDR3 has 13 residues. Trimming took 0 bases from V and 4 from J; bases not matched to a gene: 1. Here the CDR3 reads CAWSVTGGTEAFF. The CDR3 DNA is TGTGCCTGGAGTGTAACAGGGGGCACTGAAGCTTTCTTT. The variable domain in full, with the rest retrieved from reference TRBV30 and TRBJ1-1, is SQTIHQWPATLVQPVGSPLSLECTVEGTSNPNLYWYRQAAGRGLQLLFYSVGIGQISSEVPQNLSASRPQDRQFILSSKKLLLSDSGFYLCAWSVTGGTEAFFGQGTRLTVV.

The chain has TRBV28 and TRBJ1-1; D remains ambiguous. The CDR3 contains 13 residues. Germline-derived CDR1 and CDR2 are MDHEN and SYDVKM. The V gene lost 4 bases and the J gene lost 1 base, with 7 bases spanning the gap. CDR3 nucleotide sequence: TGTGCCAGCAGTTCCCATAGGAACACTGAAGCTTTCTTT. It codes for CASSSHRNTEAFF. The complete variable domain, with remaining parts taken from reference TRBV28 and TRBJ1-1, reads DVKVTQSSRYLVKRTGEKVFLECVQDMDHENMFWYRQDPGLGLRLIYFSYDVKMKEKGDIPEGYSVSREKKERFSLILESASTNQTSMYLCASSSHRNTEAFFGQGTRLTVV.

The chain employs TRBV30 and TRBJ2-3; D may be TRBD1 (6 bases). The CDR3 extends over 11 amino acids. The germline V gene has CDR1 GTSNPN and CDR2 SVGIG (reference sequence). Trimming took 8 bases from V and 2 from J, leaving 8 bases between them. The CDR3 loop reads CARTDTDTQYF. The CDR3 nucleotides are TGTGCCAGGACAGACACAGATACGCAGTATTTT.

This sequence joins TRBV19 and TRBJ1-5; perhaps TRBD1 as D (6 bases). Trimming pared 0 bases from V and 7 bases from J, leaving 16 bases between. CDR1 and CDR2 (germline): LNHDA, SQIVND (reference sequence). This CDR3 contains 16 residues. The CDR3 loop is CASSIDLAGEGQPQHF. In nucleotides, the CDR3 is TGTGCCAGTAGTATAGATCTAGCAGGGGAAGGACAGCCCCAGCATTTT. Looking up the rest from reference TRBV19 and TRBJ1-5 gives the full variable domain: DGGITQSPKYLFRKEGQNVTLSCEQNLNHDAMYWYRQDPGQGLRLIYYSQIVNDFQKGDIAEGYSVSREKKESFPLTVTSAQKNPTAFYLCASSIDLAGEGQPQHFGDGTRLSIL.

The rearrangement uses TRBV5-4 and TRBJ2-5, with TRBD1 as a possible D gene (6 bases). The CDR3 runs 14 residues. The V gene lost 1 base and the J gene lost 5 bases, with 12 bases spanning the gap. In germline, CDR1 is SGHNT, CDR2 YYREEE (reference sequence). The CDR3 sequence: CASSLQGIAETQYF. In DNA form, the CDR3 reads TGTGCCAGCAGCTTGCAGGGGATTGCGGAGACCCAGTACTTC.

This chain links TRBV6-1 with TRBJ2-3, with D unresolved. CDR1 and CDR2 (germline): MNHNS, SASEGT. The V end lost 5 bases, the J end lost 5 bases, and 14 bases lay between the germline ends. CDR3 length equals 14 residues. The CDR3 loop is CASSKTDGRDTQYF. CDR3 nucleotide sequence: TGTGCCAGCAGTAAGACTGATGGCCGAGATACGCAGTATTTT.